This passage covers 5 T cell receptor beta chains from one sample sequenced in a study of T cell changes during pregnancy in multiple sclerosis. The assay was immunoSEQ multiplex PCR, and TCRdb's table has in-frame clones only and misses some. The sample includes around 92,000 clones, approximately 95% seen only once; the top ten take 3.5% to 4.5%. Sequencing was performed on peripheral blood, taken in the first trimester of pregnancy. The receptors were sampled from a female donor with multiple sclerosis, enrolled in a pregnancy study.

The CDR3 DNA reads TGTGCCAGCGGTACAGGGACAGCTTTAACCGGGGAGCTGTTTTTT. Translated, it gives CASGTGTALTGELFF. The gene calls are TRBV6-5 and TRBJ2-2; 7 bases are a match to TRBD1. CDR1 and CDR2 (germline): MNHEY, SVGAGI. The CDR3 extends over 15 amino acids. V trimming: 8 bases; J trimming: 5 bases; junction bases outside the gene matches: 11.

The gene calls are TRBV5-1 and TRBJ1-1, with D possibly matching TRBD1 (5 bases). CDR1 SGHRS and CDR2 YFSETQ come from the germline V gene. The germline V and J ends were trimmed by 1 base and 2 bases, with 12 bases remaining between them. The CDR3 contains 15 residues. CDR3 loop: CASSLMEGTNTEAFF. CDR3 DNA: TGCGCCAGCAGCTTGATGGAGGGGACTAACACTGAAGCTTTCTTT. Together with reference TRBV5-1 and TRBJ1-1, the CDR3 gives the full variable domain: KAGVTQTPRYLIKTRGQQVTLSCSPISGHRSVSWYQQTPGQGLQFLFEYFSETQRNKGNFPGRFSGRQFSNSRSEMNVSTLELGDSALYLCASSLMEGTNTEAFFGQGTRLTVV.

In DNA form, the CDR3 reads TGTGCCAGCAGCCAACAGGGGGCTAGCACAGATACGCAGTATTTT. Residues: CASSQQGASTDTQYF. The rearrangement joins TRBV14 to TRBJ2-3, with 8 bases aligning to TRBD1. Germline loops: CDR1 SGHDN, CDR2 FVKESK. The trim removed 2 bases at V and 0 bases at J, leaving 1 base unmatched. This CDR3 is built from 15 residues.

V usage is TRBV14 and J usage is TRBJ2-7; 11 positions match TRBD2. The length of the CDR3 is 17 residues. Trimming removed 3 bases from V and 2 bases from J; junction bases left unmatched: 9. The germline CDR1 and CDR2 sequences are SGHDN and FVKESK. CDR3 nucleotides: TGTGCCAGCAGCCAGAACGGGGGACTAGCGGCAACCTACGAGCAGTACTTC. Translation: CASSQNGGLAATYEQYF.

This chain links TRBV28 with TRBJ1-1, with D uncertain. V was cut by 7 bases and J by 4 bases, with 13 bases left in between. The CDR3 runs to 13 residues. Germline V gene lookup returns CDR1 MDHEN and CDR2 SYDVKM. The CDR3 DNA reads TGTGCCAGCAACCTATGGTTAGCCACTGAAGCTTTCTTT. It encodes CASNLWLATEAFF.